These T cell receptor beta chains were read from a single sample in a study of vaccination and CD4 T cells after COVID-19. These receptors have no identified antigens. TCRdb re-called the PCR reads with MiXCR, one entry per CDR3 protein. The repertoire holds 15,000 or so distinct CDR3 sequences, with about 35% as singletons. The sequenced sample was cultured CD4+ T cells from blood. All receptors derive from a human donor with COVID-19. Both conserved end residues are part of each CDR3. D genes are given only for firm matches. Clone sizes are given selectively: once, few, many, or a class where the clone is expanded.

j_gene,abundance,v_gene,d_gene,CDR3aa,CDR3nt
TRBJ2-1,few,TRBV6-5,TRBD2,CASSYSGWERGILNEQFF,TGTGCCAGCAGTTACTCGGGTTGGGAGCGGGGGATCCTCAATGAGCAGTTCTTC
TRBJ1-2,.,TRBV7-3,.,CASSLKRTVSEDFNYGYTF,TGTGCCAGCAGCTTAAAGCGGACGGTTTCGGAAGATTTTAACTATGGCTACACCTTC
TRBJ2-4,.,TRBV19,TRBD2,CASSIDHLAGALAKNIQYF,TGTGCCAGTAGTATAGATCACCTAGCGGGGGCGCTAGCCAAAAACATTCAGTACTTC
TRBJ1-4,.,TRBV6-1,.,CASWPGQFNEKLFF,TGTGCCAGCTGGCCAGGACAGTTTAATGAAAAACTGTTTTTT
TRBJ1-2,.,TRBV20-1,TRBD1,CSAREGGTGYGGYTF,TGCAGTGCTAGAGAGGGCGGGACAGGGTATGGTGGCTACACCTTC
TRBJ1-5,.,TRBV6-2/TRBV6-3,TRBD1,CASKDRQGSLMGNQPQHF,TGTGCCAGCAAGGACCGACAGGGGAGTCTAATGGGGAATCAGCCCCAGCATTTT
TRBJ1-1,.,TRBV7-3,.,CASSIFPGTEAFF,TGTGCCAGCAGCATCTTTCCGGGCACTGAAGCTTTCTTT
TRBJ2-1,.,TRBV7-9,TRBD2,CASSPGTSGGQRRYNEQFF,TGTGCCAGCAGCCCCGGGACTAGCGGGGGGCAGAGACGCTACAATGAGCAGTTCTTC
TRBJ2-6,.,TRBV28,TRBD1,CASREQGSAGANVLTF,TGTGCCAGCCGCGAACAGGGGTCGGCTGGGGCCAACGTCCTGACTTTC
TRBJ1-4,few,TRBV20-1,TRBD1,CSARQGGGSNEKLFF,TGCAGTGCTAGGCAGGGGGGAGGCTCTAATGAAAAACTGTTTTTT
TRBJ2-7,.,TRBV15,TRBD1,CATSRDRGNYEQYF,TGTGCCACCAGCAGGGACAGGGGGAACTACGAGCAGTACTTC
TRBJ1-2,.,TRBV2,.,CASTLGVGGYTF,TGTGCCAGCACTCTGGGGGTTGGCGGCTACACCTTC
TRBJ2-6,few,TRBV28,TRBD1,CASRRQGAVGANVLTF,TGTGCCAGCAGACGACAGGGGGCGGTTGGGGCCAACGTCCTGACTTTC
TRBJ2-7,.,TRBV6-5,.,CASSYEQYF,TGTGCCAGCAGTTACGAGCAGTACTTC
TRBJ2-7,.,TRBV11-3,.,CASSPGDRITPSYEQYF,TGTGCCAGCAGCCCGGGGGACCGAATTACGCCCTCCTACGAGCAGTACTTC
TRBJ2-1,few,TRBV2,TRBD2,CASSVRGAPNEQFF,TGTGCCAGCAGTGTGCGGGGGGCCCCCAATGAGCAGTTCTTC
TRBJ2-7,.,TRBV5-6,.,CASREAGAYEQYF,TGTGCCAGCAGGGAAGCAGGGGCCTACGAGCAGTACTTC
TRBJ1-1,.,TRBV21-1,.,CASSTRGQGGVNTEAFF,TGTGCCAGCAGCACCCGGGGACAGGGTGGGGTGAACACTGAAGCTTTCTTT
TRBJ1-1,few,TRBV7-8,.,CASSLANGQPEAFF,TGTGCCAGCAGCTTAGCGAATGGTCAACCTGAAGCTTTCTTT
TRBJ1-1,few,TRBV12-5,.,CASEGSEAFF,TGTGCTAGTGAGGGGTCCGAAGCTTTCTTT
TRBJ2-3,.,TRBV20-1,.,CSARVRMGAPTDTQYF,TGCAGTGCTAGAGTACGGATGGGGGCTCCCACAGATACGCAGTATTTT
TRBJ1-1,few,TRBV6-1,.,CASRATGNTEAFF,TGTGCCAGCAGAGCAACAGGGAACACTGAAGCTTTCTTT
TRBJ1-5,medium-sized,TRBV19,.,CASSIQWGNQPQHF,TGTGCCAGTAGTATACAGTGGGGCAATCAGCCCCAGCATTTT
TRBJ2-7,.,TRBV18,TRBD1,CASSPEQGIRYEQYF,TGTGCCAGCTCACCGGAACAGGGGATCCGCTACGAGCAGTACTTC
TRBJ1-6,.,TRBV15,TRBD1,CATSRTTGGSSPLHF,TGTGCCACCAGCAGAACGACAGGGGGCAGTTCACCCCTCCACTTT
TRBJ2-7,few,TRBV11-2,.,CASSLAGYEQYF,TGTGCCAGCAGCTTAGCCGGCTACGAGCAGTACTTC
TRBJ1-2,.,TRBV20-1,TRBD1,CSATRQGIRWGYTF,TGCAGTGCCACGAGACAGGGGATCCGTTGGGGCTACACCTTC
TRBJ2-1,.,TRBV7-2,.,CASSLEAQVYNEQFF,TGTGCCAGCAGCTTAGAGGCGCAGGTATACAATGAGCAGTTCTTC
TRBJ2-3,.,TRBV10-3,.,CAISESAGATVQYF,TGTGCCATCAGTGAGTCGGCGGGTGCGACAGTGCAGTATTTT
TRBJ2-5,.,TRBV20-1,.,CSALPRVAGTQYF,TGCAGTGCTCTACCCCGGGTTGCTGGGACCCAGTACTTC
TRBJ1-2,.,TRBV20-1,.,CSASNLGGYTF,TGCAGTGCTAGTAACCTGGGGGGCTACACCTTC